A single sample gave rise to the 26 T cell receptor beta chains below, sequenced in a study of T cell responses to AZD1222 COVID-19 vaccine. This table comes from immunoSEQ multiplex PCR, and its TCRdb copy is limited to in-frame clones, with some not included. This sample has around 110,000 clones, with 80% to 90% found just once. The input for sequencing was peripheral blood, taken on day 0 of AZD1222 vaccination. The receptor source for this set is an adult in good health.

This clone is termed medium-sized. This chain connects TRBV23-1 to TRBJ2-5; D perhaps matches TRBD1 (6 bases). TRBV23-1 qualifies as an ORF whose function is uncertain. Trimming took off 3 bases at V and 5 bases at J, with 13 bases between the two ends. This CDR3 is built from 14 residues. In DNA form, the CDR3 reads TGCGCCAGCAGTCATCCCACAGGGACGGAGACCCAGTACTTC. Its translation is CASSHPTGTETQYF.

The V call is TRBV4-2, the J call TRBJ1-2; 8 bases are shared with TRBD1. The CDR3 spans 17 residues. V dropped 0 bases and J dropped 2; count of bases not matched to a gene: 8. CDR1 and CDR2 from the germline V gene are LGHNA and YNFKEQ. CDR3 nucleotides: TGTGCCAGCAGCCAAGAGGGCTATCGGGACAGGAACTATGGCTACACCTTC. It is translated as CASSQEGYRDRNYGYTF.

The chain couples TRBV6-2 or TRBV6-3 to TRBJ2-5, with D hard to call. V shed 4 bases and J shed 7 bases, with 10 bases lying between them. CDR3 size: 12 residues. CDR1 and CDR2 (germline): MNHEY, SVGEGT. CDR3: CASSSLSGTQYF. The CDR3 nucleotides are TGTGCCAGCAGTTCCCTTAGTGGGACCCAGTACTTC.

The chain combines TRBV20-1 with TRBJ2-1; 13 bases map to TRBD2. The length of the CDR3 is 15 residues. CDR1 and CDR2 from the germline V gene are DFQATT and SNEGSKA (reference sequence). Germline trimming cut 3 bases from V and 5 bases from J; bases unmatched to any gene: 4. In nucleotides, the CDR3 is TGCAGTGCTAGTACTGGACTAGCGGGAGACAATGAGCAGTTCTTC. This codes for CSASTGLAGDNEQFF.

Details on this clone: Mismatch with germline at one junction end may stem from a read error. The gene calls are TRBV3-1 (or the pseudogene TRBV3-2) and TRBJ2-3; TRBD2 agrees at 8 bases. CDR1 LGHDT and CDR2 YNNKEL come from the germline V gene (reference sequence). The CDR3 totals 15 residues. CDR3 residues: CASSQLAGRTGTQYF. The CDR3 DNA follows: TGTGCCAGCAGCCAACTAGCGGGCCGCACAGGTACGCAGTATTTT.

J is TRBJ1-1 and V is TRBV12-3 or TRBV12-4, with D hard to call. CDR3 length equals 13 residues. V lost 5 bases and J 5 bases, leaving 12 bases between the germline ends. Here the CDR3 reads CASSGYASTEAFF. The CDR3 nucleotides are TGTGCCAGCAGTGGTTACGCCTCGACTGAAGCTTTCTTT.

This chain links TRBV27 with TRBJ2-3; D is uncertain. V lost 6 bases to trimming and J lost 7 bases, with 17 bases between them. CDR1 is MNHEY, CDR2 SMNVEV, per germline (reference sequence). The CDR3 contains 14 residues. The CDR3 region has the DNA TGTGCCAGCAGACCCCTCCCCAGGATGCATACGCAGTATTTT. It codes for CASRPLPRMHTQYF.

This chain joins TRBV9 and TRBJ1-1; D remains unclear. Germline V gene sequence: CDR1 SGDLS, CDR2 YYNGEE. CDR3 size: 14 residues. The V gene lost 1 base and the J gene lost 3 bases, with 10 bases spanning the gap. CDR3 in DNA: TGTGCCAGCAGCGTACGTCCGAGTGACACTGAAGCTTTCTTT. Translation: CASSVRPSDTEAFF.

The rearrangement links TRBV4-2 to TRBJ2-3; D gene unclear. In germline, CDR1 is LGHNA, CDR2 YNFKEQ. V lost 1 base, J lost 6 bases, and 11 bases lay in between. The CDR3 extends over 14 amino acids. The CDR3 protein is CASSQVQRPDTQYF. CDR3 nucleotides: TGTGCCAGCAGCCAAGTCCAGCGACCGGATACGCAGTATTTT.

This clone was seen just once. The chain carries TRBV7-2 and TRBJ1-2, with 10 bases that match TRBD1. V shed 4 bases and J 4 bases; nucleotides not matched to a gene: 9. The CDR3 loop spans 16 amino acids. The V gene's germline CDR1 is SGHTA and CDR2 FQGNSA. The CDR3 sequence: CASSSSGTGVIYGYTF. CDR3 bases: TGTGCCAGCAGCTCCTCCGGGACAGGGGTGATCTATGGCTACACCTTC.

V is TRBV7-9 and J is TRBJ2-2; no clear D gene. The CDR3 runs 13 residues. The V end lost 5 bases, the J end lost 4 bases, and 8 bases lay between the germline ends. The germline gives CDR1 SEHNR, CDR2 FQNEAQ (reference sequence). As DNA, the CDR3 is TGTGCCAGCAGCCCCGAGCTCACCGGGGAGCTGTTTTTT. It translates to CASSPELTGELFF.

The rearrangement joins TRBV28 to TRBJ2-7; TRBD1 aligns across 10 bases. Germline V gives CDR1 MDHEN, CDR2 SYDVKM. CDR3 length: 16 amino acids. The trim removed 7 bases at V and 0 bases at J, leaving 9 bases unmatched. The CDR3 nucleotides read TGTGCCAGCATCAGGGGGGGGACAGGGGCCTCCTACGAGCAGTACTTC. It encodes CASIRGGTGASYEQYF.

V gene TRBV19 combines with J gene TRBJ1-1; weak D call: TRBD1 (6 bases). The CDR3 has 14 amino acids. Trimming removed 5 bases at V and 3 bases at J, with 13 bases between. The germline CDR1 and CDR2 sequences are LNHDA and SQIVND (reference sequence). The CDR3 nucleotides are TGTGCCAGTAGTCTCAGGGGCGCGGACACTGAAGCTTTCTTT. It yields the protein CASSLRGADTEAFF. Full variable domain (outside the CDR3, taken from reference TRBV19 and TRBJ1-1): DGGITQSPKYLFRKEGQNVTLSCEQNLNHDAMYWYRQDPGQGLRLIYYSQIVNDFQKGDIAEGYSVSREKKESFPLTVTSAQKNPTAFYLCASSLRGADTEAFFGQGTRLTVV.

The table lists this clone with a count of one. The gene calls are TRBV5-1 and TRBJ2-1, with 10 bases identical to TRBD1. The germline gives CDR1 SGHRS, CDR2 YFSETQ. CDR3 length equals 16 residues. With V trimmed by 4 bases and J by 7 bases, 11 bases remained unmatched. The CDR3 is CASSPLTGGAGNEQFF. The CDR3 DNA reads as TGCGCCAGCAGCCCCTTGACAGGGGGCGCAGGTAATGAGCAGTTCTTC.

The J gene is TRBJ1-1, the V gene TRBV19, with D unclear. Germline CDR1 LNHDA, CDR2 SQIVND (reference sequence). V lost 8 bases and J lost 13, with 14 bases in between. This CDR3 is built from 10 residues. The CDR3 DNA follows: TGTGCCAGTTCCTATCGGACCCTTTTCTTT. Protein sequence: CASSYRTLFF.

The chain uses TRBV7-8 and TRBJ1-5; weak D call: TRBD1 (5 bases). Per germline, CDR1 SGHVS and CDR2 FQNEAQ. Deletions cut 2 bases from V and 3 bases from J, with 14 bases between. The CDR3 length is 16 residues. The DNA of the CDR3 is TGTGCCAGCAGCTTATTTGATTGGGGGAACAATCAGCCCCAGCATTTT. Its protein is CASSLFDWGNNQPQHF.

This clone was detected once. V usage is TRBV3-1 (or the pseudogene TRBV3-2) and J usage is TRBJ2-5; no definite D call. The CDR3 is 13 amino acids. Trimming took 5 bases from V and 4 from J, leaving 11 bases between them. Germline CDR1 LGHDT, CDR2 YNNKEL (reference sequence). The CDR3 DNA is TGTGCCAGCAGCTCACGGTGGGGAGAGACCCAGTACTTC. Translated, it gives CASSSRWGETQYF.

This clone was found a few times. The CDR3 nucleotides read TGTGCCAGCAGCCGGGATAGCAATCAGCCCCAGCATTTT. Protein sequence: CASSRDSNQPQHF. V and J are TRBV11-2 and TRBJ1-5; D is unresolved. The CDR3 length is 13 residues. Trimming pared 5 bases from V and 0 bases from J, leaving 5 bases between. Germline-derived CDR1 and CDR2 are SGHAT and FQNNGV.

This rearrangement joins TRBV28 to TRBJ1-1; D is undetermined. The CDR3 is made up of 13 amino acids. V lost 6 bases and J lost 4, with 12 bases in between. Germline V gene data show CDR1 as MDHEN and CDR2 as SYDVKM. The CDR3 DNA is TGTGCCAGCAGACTTATGATGGGCACTGAAGCTTTCTTT. Translating it yields CASRLMMGTEAFF.

The chain uses TRBV19 and TRBJ2-1; no definite D call. In germline, CDR1 is LNHDA, CDR2 SQIVND (reference sequence). Trimming removed 3 bases at V and 7 bases at J, with 10 bases between. CDR3 length: 13 amino acids. DNA of the CDR3: TGTGCCAGTAGTATTCGCTCCTTTAATGAGCAGTTCTTC. Protein product: CASSIRSFNEQFF.

This clone has only one observation. The genes are TRBV19 and TRBJ1-5, with a tentative D call TRBD1 (5 bases). CDR1 is LNHDA, CDR2 SQIVND, per germline (reference sequence). The V gene lost 1 base and the J gene lost 5 bases, with 12 bases spanning the gap. This CDR3 spans 15 amino acids. The DNA for the CDR3 is TGTGCCAGTAGTATAGGTGGAGGGGTATATCAGCCCCAGCATTTT. Protein product: CASSIGGGVYQPQHF. The complete variable domain, with remaining parts taken from reference TRBV19 and TRBJ1-5, reads DGGITQSPKYLFRKEGQNVTLSCEQNLNHDAMYWYRQDPGQGLRLIYYSQIVNDFQKGDIAEGYSVSREKKESFPLTVTSAQKNPTAFYLCASSIGGGVYQPQHFGDGTRLSIL.

The J gene is TRBJ1-2, the V gene TRBV5-8; tentative D call: TRBD1 (5 bases). Trimming took off 2 bases at V and 3 bases at J, with 8 bases between the two ends. Germline V lookup: CDR1 SGHTS, CDR2 YDEGEE. This CDR3 has 13 amino acids. In nucleotides, the CDR3 is TGTGCCAGCAGCTTCGGCAGGGACTATGGCTACACCTTC. Its translation: CASSFGRDYGYTF.

This clone was observed once. The V call is TRBV5-4, the J call TRBJ1-1; 8 bases agree with TRBD1. The J segment lost 3 bases and the V segment lost 6 bases, leaving 7 bases of the junction unmatched. Germline CDR1 is SGHNT and CDR2 is YYREEE (reference sequence). The CDR3 has 14 residues. The CDR3 loop reads CASTRTGRDTEAFF. CDR3 DNA sequence: TGTGCCAGCACCCGGACAGGGCGGGACACTGAAGCTTTCTTT.

The chain joins TRBV27 to TRBJ1-5; D unclear. Germline V gene sequence: CDR1 MNHEY, CDR2 SMNVEV (reference sequence). V shed 6 bases and J shed 1 base, with 13 bases lying between them. This CDR3 is built from 15 residues. The CDR3 DNA reads as TGTGCCAGCAGACCGAGCGTGGGAAGCAATCAGCCCCAGCATTTT. Encoded protein: CASRPSVGSNQPQHF.

This clone turned up a few times. This rearrangement joins TRBV6-5 to TRBJ1-2; 8 bases fit TRBD1. The CDR3 length is 13 residues. With V trimmed by 7 bases and J by 3 bases, 4 bases remained unmatched. Germline V gene data show CDR1 as MNHEY and CDR2 as SVGAGI. The CDR3 coding sequence is TGTGCCAGCAAGCCGGGACAGGACTATGGCTACACCTTC. Amino acid sequence: CASKPGQDYGYTF.

The J gene is TRBJ1-6, the V gene TRBV27; D possibly corresponds to TRBD1 (5 bases). This CDR3 has 13 amino acids. Germline V gives CDR1 MNHEY, CDR2 SMNVEV (reference sequence). The ends were cut back, 6 bases at V and 7 bases at J, with 10 bases in the middle. CDR3: CASSTPGNSPLHF. CDR3 bases: TGTGCCAGCAGCACTCCAGGGAATTCACCCCTCCACTTT.